Following are 27 T cell receptor beta chains from one sample sequenced in a study of T cell responses to AZD1222 COVID-19 vaccine. Profiling relied on immunoSEQ multiplex PCR, and the TCRdb table lists in-frame clones only, not all of them. Of about 160,000 clones listed, 75% to 95% are singletons. This specimen consisted of peripheral blood, obtained 28 days after the second AZD1222 dose. The receptors were sampled from an adult who received the AZD1222 COVID-19 vaccine.

This clone was recorded only once. The genes are TRBV30 and TRBJ1-5, with a tentative D call TRBD1 (6 bases). The CDR3 contains 14 residues. The germline V gene has CDR1 GTSNPN and CDR2 SVGIG (reference sequence). Between the trimmed V and J ends, which lost 3 bases and 1 base, there was a span of 10 bases. For the CDR3, the DNA is TGTGCCTGGAGCCCCGGGGGCAGCAATCAGCCCCAGCATTTT. Protein product: CAWSPGGSNQPQHF. Full variable domain (missing parts from reference TRBV30 and TRBJ1-5): SQTIHQWPATLVQPVGSPLSLECTVEGTSNPNLYWYRQAAGRGLQLLFYSVGIGQISSEVPQNLSASRPQDRQFILSSKKLLLSDSGFYLCAWSPGGSNQPQHFGDGTRLSIL.

V usage is TRBV2 and J usage is TRBJ2-7; no clear D. The CDR3 totals 12 residues. The germline gives CDR1 SNHLY, CDR2 FYNNEI. Trimming took 2 bases from V and 1 from J, leaving 3 bases between them. The CDR3 region is CASSEISYEQYF. The CDR3 coding sequence is TGTGCCAGCAGTGAAATATCCTACGAGCAGTACTTC.

The J gene is TRBJ1-1, the V gene TRBV11-2; 10 bases match TRBD1. The CDR3 contains 17 residues. J gave up 2 bases and V 1 base, and 7 bases lay outside the gene matches. Germline CDR1 SGHAT, CDR2 FQNNGV. The CDR3 spells CASSLGRVTGGNTEAFF. The DNA of the CDR3 is TGTGCCAGCAGCTTAGGCCGGGTGACAGGGGGCAACACTGAAGCTTTCTTT.

The rearrangement joins TRBV11-3 to TRBJ2-1, with D perhaps matching TRBD2 (5 bases). V was trimmed by 5 bases and J by 7 bases, leaving 18 bases between them. The CDR3 runs 15 residues. Germline CDR1 is SGHNT and CDR2 is YENEEA. As DNA, the CDR3 is TGTGCCAGCAGCGTTAGGTCGGGAAGGGTTAATGAGCAGTTCTTC. This encodes CASSVRSGRVNEQFF. Looking up the rest from reference TRBV11-3 and TRBJ2-1 gives the full variable domain: EAGVVQSPRYKIIEKKQPVAFWCNPISGHNTLYWYLQNLGQGPELLIRYENEEAVDDSQLPKDRFSAERLKGVDSTLKIQPAELGDSAVYLCASSVRSGRVNEQFFGPGTRLTVL.

Notes on this clone: The junction and the germline gene differ at one end; a read error may be behind it. The chain carries TRBV29-1 and TRBJ2-7; no clear D. The CDR3 runs to 13 residues. Germline V gene lookup returns CDR1 SQVTM and CDR2 ANQGSEA. The CDR3, as DNA: TGCAGCGTTGCAGTCAGCGATTCCTCCGAGCAGTACTTC. Translating it yields CSVAVSDSSEQYF.

The count of this clone is one. J is TRBJ1-6 and V is TRBV3-1 (or the pseudogene TRBV3-2); D gene uncertain. Trimming took off 1 base at V and 7 bases at J, with 8 bases between the two ends. Germline V gene sequence: CDR1 LGHDT, CDR2 YNNKEL (reference sequence). This CDR3 is built from 14 residues. The CDR3 DNA is TGTGCCAGCAGCCAAGTCAGCAGCAATTCACCCCTCCACTTT. Protein sequence: CASSQVSSNSPLHF.

The chain uses TRBV9 and TRBJ1-4; weak D call: TRBD1 (6 bases). Trimming cost V 0 bases and J 6 bases, with 9 bases left between them. This CDR3 comprises 14 residues. CDR1 SGDLS and CDR2 YYNGEE come from the germline V gene. The CDR3 DNA is TGTGCCAGCAGCGTAGCAGGGGAAGATGAAAAACTGTTTTTT. Translated: CASSVAGEDEKLFF.

This chain links TRBV15 with TRBJ1-2, with D possibly TRBD1 on 5 matching bases. This CDR3 has 14 residues. V was shortened by 0 bases and J by 8 bases, with 13 bases between the two germline ends. Germline CDR1 is LNHNV and CDR2 is YYDKDF (reference sequence). The CDR3 bases are TGTGCCACCAGCAGAGATGGGGGAAGTAAGGGCTACACCTTC. This codes for CATSRDGGSKGYTF.

The chain employs TRBV18 and TRBJ1-2; D is uncertain. V gave up 3 bases and J gave up 0 bases, with 8 bases separating them. This CDR3 is built from 14 residues. Germline V gene sequence: CDR1 KGHSH, CDR2 LQKENI. In DNA form, the CDR3 reads TGTGCCAGCTCACCGGGCAGAACTAACTATGGCTACACCTTC. Protein sequence: CASSPGRTNYGYTF.

The chain joins TRBV2 to TRBJ2-2, with D possibly called TRBD1 or TRBD2 (6 bases each). The CDR3 is 13 amino acids. V shed 7 bases and J shed 4 bases, with 10 bases lying between them. Looked up from germline, CDR1 is SNHLY and CDR2 is FYNNEI. The CDR3 loop is CASNEGGTGELFF. Written as DNA, the CDR3 is TGTGCCAGCAACGAGGGGGGCACCGGGGAGCTGTTTTTT.

In its sample, this clone was seen once. The chain combines TRBV5-1 with TRBJ1-3, with D possibly being TRBD1 (5 bases). CDR3 length: 17 amino acids. V shed 4 bases and J shed 2 bases, with 19 bases lying between them. Per germline, CDR1 SGHRS and CDR2 YFSETQ. CDR3 coding DNA: TGCGCCAGCAGCAAGCGGGGAGGTCGAGGGGCTGGAAACACCATATATTTT. This codes for CASSKRGGRGAGNTIYF.

The DNA for the CDR3 is TGTGCCAGCAGCTTACCCACCGGGGAGCTGTTTTTT. Amino acids: CASSLPTGELFF. The chain links TRBV5-6 to TRBJ2-2; D unclear. This CDR3 spans 12 amino acids. The ends were cut back, 2 bases at V and 4 bases at J, with 3 bases in the middle. Germline assignment: CDR1 SGHDT and CDR2 YYEEEE.

The V call is TRBV18, the J call TRBJ1-4; D is undetermined. Germline CDR1 is KGHSH and CDR2 is LQKENI. The V and J ends lost 2 bases and 6 bases respectively, with 7 bases between them. CDR3 size: 13 residues. CDR3 sequence (DNA): TGTGCCAGCTCACCATCGACTCATGAAAAACTGTTTTTT. Protein product: CASSPSTHEKLFF.

The chain uses TRBV5-1 and TRBJ2-7, with 7 nucleotides matching TRBD1. The ends lost 3 bases at V and 1 base at J; junction bases unmatched: 13. In germline, CDR1 is SGHRS, CDR2 YFSETQ. The CDR3 length is 17 residues. CDR3 amino acids: CASSSPLGQLSSYEQYF. In DNA, the CDR3 is TGCGCCAGCAGCTCGCCCCTGGGACAGTTATCTTCCTACGAGCAGTACTTC.

The V call is TRBV15, the J call TRBJ1-1; no clear D gene. Germline V gene data show CDR1 as LNHNV and CDR2 as YYDKDF (reference sequence). V was cut by 3 bases and J by 0 bases, with 11 bases left in between. This CDR3 spans 15 amino acids. The CDR3 coding sequence is TGTGCCACCAGCAGTGGTGTGACGGTGAACACTGAAGCTTTCTTT. Amino acid sequence: CATSSGVTVNTEAFF.

V and J are TRBV11-2 and TRBJ2-5, with D maybe TRBD2 (6 bases). The germline CDR1 and CDR2 sequences are SGHAT and FQNNGV. CDR3 size: 14 residues. Trimming removed 5 bases at V and 9 bases at J, with 19 bases between. CDR3 in amino acids: CASSPLAGPVAQYF. CDR3 DNA: TGTGCCAGCAGCCCCCTTGCGGGGCCCGTGGCCCAGTACTTC.

The genes are TRBV10-3 and TRBJ2-1; 11 nucleotides line up with TRBD1. V was pared by 10 bases and J by 8 bases, with 13 bases of the junction left unmatched. The CDR3 sequence is 15 residues long. In germline, CDR1 is ENHRY, CDR2 SYGVKD. The CDR3 DNA is TGTGCCACCAGGAACCCCGGGACAGGGGGTTATGAGCAGTTCTTC. Translation: CATRNPGTGGYEQFF.

This rearrangement joins TRBV19 to TRBJ1-2; no reliable D call. The CDR3 is 12 residues long. Trimming removed 5 bases from V and 3 bases from J, with 7 bases in between. In germline, CDR1 is LNHDA, CDR2 SQIVND (reference sequence). This CDR3 is CASSQEDYGYTF. In DNA, the CDR3 is TGTGCCAGTAGTCAGGAAGACTATGGCTACACCTTC.

The table lists this clone with a count of one. The chain couples TRBV30 to TRBJ1-1; 7 bases align to TRBD1. Per germline, CDR1 GTSNPN and CDR2 SVGIG (reference sequence). This CDR3 has 13 residues. The V segment lost 4 bases and the J segment 4 bases; nucleotides outside the gene matches: 6. The CDR3 loop is CAWTGGLATEAFF. CDR3 bases: TGTGCCTGGACAGGGGGTCTGGCCACTGAAGCTTTCTTT.

The V and J genes are TRBV19 and TRBJ2-7; maybe TRBD2 (6 bases). CDR1 LNHDA and CDR2 SQIVND come from the germline V gene (reference sequence). The CDR3 is made up of 14 amino acids. The ends were cut back, 5 bases at V and 2 bases at J, with 13 bases in the middle. In nucleotides, the CDR3 is TGTGCCAGTAGTGCCGGGGGACTCACCTACGAGCAGTACTTC. Amino acid sequence: CASSAGGLTYEQYF.

The V and J genes are TRBV2 and TRBJ2-1; possible D gene TRBD1, 6 bases. Germline V lookup: CDR1 SNHLY, CDR2 FYNNEI. The CDR3 totals 16 residues. Trimming took off 7 bases at V and 7 bases at J, with 23 bases between the two ends. The chain's CDR3 is CASKGGRDTRKNEQFF. The DNA for the CDR3 is TGTGCCAGCAAAGGGGGTAGGGACACCCGGAAGAATGAGCAGTTCTTC.

The rearrangement uses TRBV3-1 (or the pseudogene TRBV3-2) and TRBJ1-2; D gene uncertain. The CDR3 runs 16 residues. The V gene lost 1 base and the J gene lost 4 bases, with 16 bases spanning the gap. Germline CDR1 and CDR2: LGHDT and YNNKEL (reference sequence). The CDR3 DNA reads as TGTGCCAGCAGCCAAGGGTGGGAGGGAGAATGCTATGGCTACACCTTC. Protein product: CASSQGWEGECYGYTF.

The chain employs TRBV6-5 and TRBJ1-2; D is unclear. The CDR3 runs 15 residues. V lost 5 bases to trimming and J lost 0 bases, with 13 bases between them. The germline CDR1 and CDR2 sequences are MNHEY and SVGAGI. The CDR3: CASSPSGTTNYGYTF. CDR3 nucleotide sequence: TGTGCCAGCAGTCCATCCGGCACAACTAACTATGGCTACACCTTC.

This chain uses TRBV7-7 with TRBJ2-2; 11 bases align to TRBD2. The CDR3 is made up of 16 amino acids. Germline-derived CDR1 and CDR2 are SSHAT and FNYEAQ (reference sequence). V gave up 5 bases and J gave up 3 bases; unmatched junction bases: 5. The CDR3 spells CASSPLAGGHTGELFF. The CDR3 DNA reads as TGTGCCAGCAGCCCCTTAGCGGGAGGGCACACCGGGGAGCTGTTTTTT.

V gene TRBV19 combines with J gene TRBJ2-5; the match to TRBD1 covers 8 bases. The CDR3 extends over 12 amino acids. Germline V CDR1 and CDR2: LNHDA, SQIVND (reference sequence). The V gene end was trimmed by 5 bases and the J gene end by 7 bases; junction bases not matched to a gene: 3. CDR3 sequence: CASSATGGTQYF. CDR3 coding DNA: TGTGCCAGTAGTGCTACAGGGGGGACCCAGTACTTC.

The CDR3 sequence: CASTGHLESGNTIYF. CDR3 nucleotides: TGTGCCAGCACAGGCCACCTCGAATCTGGAAACACCATATATTTT. The chain employs TRBV6-5 and TRBJ1-3; D call uncertain. The germline gives CDR1 MNHEY, CDR2 SVGAGI. CDR3 size: 15 residues. Trimming pared 7 bases from V and 1 base from J, leaving 14 bases between.

This chain uses TRBV29-1 with TRBJ2-7; TRBD2 is a possible D gene (5 bases). Trimming took off 5 bases at V and 3 bases at J, with 14 bases between the two ends. This CDR3 region has 13 residues. In germline, CDR1 is SQVTM, CDR2 ANQGSEA. CDR3 sequence reads: CSVLQRNHYEQYF. The CDR3 nucleotides read TGCAGCGTTCTGCAGCGGAACCACTACGAGCAGTACTTC.